This note documents a single T cell receptor (beta chain) sequence. Antigen: not known. The germline V gene encodes CDR1 MDHEN and CDR2 SYDVKM. The CDR3 is made up of 15 amino acids. V lost 5 bases to trimming and J lost 8 bases; unmatched junction nucleotides: 11. This specimen belongs to a study of immune evolution from preneoplasia to lung adenocarcinoma. Study-wide results and caveats: Later-stage lesions seemingly showed higher T cell density and diversity than normal lung. T cell clonality was higher in KRAS-mutant than EGFR-mutant or wild-type nodules.

Generated by immunoSEQ multiplex PCR, the TCRdb table keeps only in-frame clones and is missing some. The top ten clones hold about 7% of a sample with several thousand clones, 77% of them seen once. Source material: FFPE lung adenocarcinoma in situ tissue. This chain joins TRBV28 and TRBJ2-1; 8 bases line up with TRBD1. The receptor comes from a person between 60 and 80 years old with lung adenocarcinoma. CDR3 loop: CASSPLTGVVDEQFF. The CDR3 region has the DNA TGTGCCAGCAGTCCTCTGACAGGGGTGGTTGATGAGCAGTTCTTC.